Below are 5 T cell receptor beta chains sequenced from a single sample in a study of blood T cells in healthy people across ages. A second PCR, run for roughly 7 to 11 cycles, used a sample-barcoded 5' primer plus a J-beta primer mix. Each CDR3 protein is one row after TCRdb ran MiXCR on the 5' RACE reads. The data show some 1.4 million distinct CDR3 sequences, 42% seen once. Sequencing was done on a sample of blood. The receptors here all came from a woman between 18 and 30 years old in good health.

This clonotype occurred a few times. V is TRBV29-1 and J is TRBJ1-2; tentatively, D is TRBD1 (6 bases). CDR1 is SQVTM, CDR2 ANQGSEA, per germline. Trimming removed 3 bases from V and 8 bases from J, with 13 bases in between. The CDR3 is 12 amino acids. In DNA form, the CDR3 reads TGCAGCGTTGATGCAGGGGTCGGAGGCTACACCTTC. The encoded protein is CSVDAGVGGYTF.

This clonotype was seen more than once but under ten times. The rearrangement links TRBV12-5 to TRBJ2-5; TRBD2 matches at 8 bases. J gave up 1 base and V 0 bases, and 4 bases lay outside the gene matches. CDR1 and CDR2 (germline): LGHNT, FRNRAP. The CDR3 covers 16 residues. The CDR3 sequence is CASGLVLTSGQETQYF. DNA of the CDR3: TGTGCTAGTGGTTTGGTACTCACTAGCGGCCAAGAGACCCAGTACTTC.

The chain combines TRBV6-2 or TRBV6-3 with TRBJ2-7; D is unresolved. Germline CDR1 and CDR2: MNHEY and SVGEGT. The CDR3 is 11 amino acids. V was clipped by 4 bases and J by 6 bases, with 7 bases between them. CDR3 protein: CASSFPSEQYF. The DNA of the CDR3 is TGTGCCAGCAGTTTCCCCTCCGAGCAGTACTTC.

This clonotype was detected only a few times. This chain links TRBV5-5 with TRBJ1-1; D remains ambiguous. The V gene lost 0 bases and the J gene lost 1 base, with 10 bases spanning the gap. CDR3 length: 15 residues. CDR1 and CDR2 from the germline V gene are SGHKS and YYEKEE (reference sequence). CDR3 bases: TGTGCCAGCAGCTTGGAACTACCGGGGAACACTGAAGCTTTCTTT. Translating gives CASSLELPGNTEAFF.

V gene TRBV5-1 combines with J gene TRBJ2-3; a weak D match, TRBD1 (6 bases). This CDR3 has 16 amino acids. Trimming cost V 0 bases and J 5 bases, with 16 bases left between them. Germline V lookup: CDR1 SGHRS, CDR2 YFSETQ. The CDR3 is CASSLAGGGQIDTQYF. The CDR3 nucleotides read TGCGCCAGCAGCTTGGCGGGTGGGGGCCAAATAGATACGCAGTATTTT.